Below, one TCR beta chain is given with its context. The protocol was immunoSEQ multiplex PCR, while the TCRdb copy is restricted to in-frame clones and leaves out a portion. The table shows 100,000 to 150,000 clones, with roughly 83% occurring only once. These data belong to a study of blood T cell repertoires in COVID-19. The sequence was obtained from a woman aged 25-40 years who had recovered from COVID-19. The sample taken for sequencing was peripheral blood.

The CDR3 DNA sequence: TGTGCCAGCAGTCGGGGACAGATCTACAATGAGCAGTTCTTC. Protein sequence: CASSRGQIYNEQFF. The rearrangement links TRBV6-5 to TRBJ2-1; the match to TRBD1 covers 7 bases. Trimming cost V 5 bases and J 3 bases; bases outside gene matches: 4. The CDR3 has 14 amino acids. From germline, CDR1 is MNHEY and CDR2 SVGAGI.